These T cell receptor beta chains were read from a single sample in a study of T cells in Graves' hyperthyroidism and ophthalmopathy. TCRdb redid the calling of the multiplex PCR reads with MiXCR, one entry per CDR3 protein. In the table there are roughly 45,000 distinct CDR3 sequences, about 52% of which are singletons. Source material: peripheral blood or thyroid tissue (not recorded which). These receptors all stem from a woman aged 45-65 years with Graves' hyperthyroidism. The CDR3 runs from the conserved cysteine through the conserved F or W. The order of the fields is V gene, clone size, CDR3 protein. The size entry is marked missing in some rows and otherwise reads once, few, many or a size class.

>TRBV7-9|.
CASSQEGVTPYEQYF
>TRBV20-1|.
CSARDRGLYYEQYF
>TRBV7-9|.
CASSPFRTGGGTLRADTQYF
>TRBV19|.
CASSFWTGSNQPQHF
>TRBV2|many
CASYIPRDTQETQYF
>TRBV29-1|.
CSPGTAWDTEAFF
>TRBV24-1|.
CATSKASGTGNQPQHF
>TRBV4-1|many
CASSQEPGQGDSGANVLTF
>TRBV29-1|.
CSSTGVGPYGYTF
>TRBV5-5|many
CASSLGRGEGRMNTEAFF
>TRBV10-3|many
CAISDLGQGNTEAFF
>TRBV18|few
CASSPNPQGNYEQYF